This record looks at one TCR beta chain sequence and its context. Its antigen has not been determined. Base qualities are not at hand, and no much larger clone is one base apart. The data are from a study of cytomegalovirus exposure and HLA in healthy donors (TCRdb year 2017). As for the study more broadly: An earlier analysis of about 530 of the donors reported over 250 Gb of sequence data and about 120 million unique TCR beta sequences obtained from 150 million to 200 million T cells. Roughly 300 gigabases of sequencing data and approximately 80 million unique TCR sequences were included in an early release covering 500 to 750 HLA-typed donors. Of the approximately 400 genotyped donors, roughly 85% fell in the genetic ancestry cluster associated with self-reported Caucasian donors. The study was designed to test whether signatures of past pathogen exposure could be identified by cataloging public T cell receptors. Using immunosequencing, the study profiled T cell repertoires from 666 subjects and related those repertoires to cytomegalovirus serostatus. In addition to the first cohort of 650 to 750 subjects, a separate validation cohort of around 110 different subjects was used. To predict cytomegalovirus infection status, the study brought together high-throughput TCR immunosequencing, statistical association of individual TCRs with disease status, and machine learning. In a later analysis, previously published TCR beta repertoires from roughly 710 donors were re-analyzed and high-resolution HLA genotyping was added so that TCR occurrence patterns could be studied. Rather than drawing on any new phenotypic data, the later analysis identified candidate immune exposures from TCR beta sequences and the way those sequences occurred across donors. An earlier analysis of about 600 of the donors used high-throughput TCR beta sequencing to judge whether each TCR beta V gene segment behaved as functional or pseudogenic. Donor age, sex, ethnicity and CMV serostatus were collected together with the repertoire data. Genome-wide SNP genotypes for about 65% of the roughly 700 donors were used in a later genetic analysis, which treated that subset as a discovery cohort. Every repertoire in the discovery cohort had been generated on one and the same sequencing platform. HLA typing included class I and class II loci at four-digit resolution. Typing coverage varied by locus: roughly 620-640 donors for A, B, C, DRB1 and DQB1; roughly 510 for DQA1; approximately 610 for DPA1; approximately 490 for DPB1. Roughly 5 DR-DQ haplotypes were handled as single units for association and clustering, since linkage in the cohort was strong. Among a few hundred genotyped donors of the cohort, an average of approximately 240,000 unique TCR beta nucleotide sequences were sequenced per donor, about a sixth of them non-productive.

The cohort consisted of 600 or so healthy bone marrow donors. At the time of sampling, all cohort members were nominally healthy, though unrecorded immune exposures were likely present. The donor was CMV seronegative and was included in the group of over 300 seronegative cohort members. A peripheral blood sample was provided by each donor, and peripheral blood mononuclear cells were used for TCR beta sequencing. The Qiagen DNeasy Blood Extraction Kit was used to extract genomic DNA from the blood cell samples. Library preparation employed the immunoSEQ multiplex PCR assay. The multiplex PCR relied on a mix of 60 forward primers for TCR Vbeta segments and 13 reverse primers for TCR Jbeta segments. The CDR3 region of rearranged TCR beta genes was amplified from genomic DNA with a multiplex PCR assay. The amplified TCR beta libraries were sequenced on the Illumina HiSeq System as 87-base-pair reads. The study's own analysis went as follows. Across the 670 or so repertoires, a later analysis counted some 81 million unique TCR beta chains, roughly 11 million of which were shared by at least two donors. Raw reads were error-corrected and collapsed into unique sequences by a nearest-neighbor algorithm in which closely related sequences were merged to remove PCR and sequencing errors. To assign V, D and J gene segments, CDR3 sequences were aligned to IMGT reference sequences. For a sequence to be retained, a match of at least six nucleotides was required to both a V gene segment and a J gene segment. Rearrangements were called productive when the CDR3 lacked stop codons and stayed in frame with V and J; all others were non-productive. Following IMGT convention, CDR3 was defined as the stretch from the second conserved V-encoded cysteine to the conserved J-encoded phenylalanine. In an earlier analysis of roughly 610 of the donors, sequences lacking an unambiguous match to a single V gene segment were excluded. In an earlier analysis of around 600 of the donors, V segments were called functional above 56.7% productive rearrangements and were called segregating when the between-donor standard deviation exceeded 5%. A statistical classification framework was built to diagnose cytomegalovirus status from the catalog of TCR beta chain sequences. V and J gene assignment, in a later analysis, came from comparing TCR nucleotide sequences with IMGT/GENE-DB human TR gene sequences. In a later analysis, CDR3 sequences and most-parsimonious VDJ recombination scenarios were assigned using the TCRdist pipeline. A later analysis defined each TCR beta chain by its CDR3 amino acid sequence plus V-gene family, and excluded reads lacking a unique V-gene family. A later analysis removed roughly 590 highly shared, low-generation-probability nucleotide sequences to deal with suspected cross-contamination and a sequencing artifact. In a later analysis, a clonal expansion index was calculated for each public chain from normalized within-repertoire ranks of inferred template counts. In a later analysis, generation probabilities were computed with a VDJ recombination model fitted to out-of-frame rearrangements, and the resulting probabilities were checked against IGoR. In a later analysis, TCR-TCR, TCR-HLA and TCR-CMV co-occurrence was scored with hypergeometric tests, and a repertoire-size bias correction was applied to TCR pairs. A later analysis estimated false discovery rates by permuting HLA or CMV assignments 20 times. In a later analysis, co-occurring TCRs were grouped using DBSCAN, with TCRdist sequence similarity added in when clustering inside HLA-allele-positive subsets. Co-occurrence clustering excluded repertoires with fewer than 30,000 or more than 120,000 public chains, plus five with anomalous nucleotide sharing. The table was pulled from immuneACCESS by TCRdb, which kept in-frame rearrangements only. Such tables lose some clones; where checked, under half of the loss comes from unresolved V genes, and the rest has no known cause. V and J calls plus clone size are reproduced from that table; the DNA served to infer D and trimming. The sample table shows roughly 81,000 clones, and roughly 80% are seen once. The ten largest clones add up to around 2% of the sample.

Broader findings and caveats from the paper: A cluster of highly shared sequence variants was judged likely to be a technical artifact of the sequencing pipeline. An earlier analysis of approximately 500 of the donors showed that most TCR beta V segments appeared in productive rearrangements either about 87% or about 30% of the time, which broadly matched IMGT annotations. Most CMV-associated TCR beta chains appeared to be HLA-restricted in a later analysis, and the HLA associations seemed to be driven largely by CMV exposure. In a later genetic analysis, fewer N-insertions in productive TCRs were reported among donors in an Asian-associated ancestry cluster than the approximately 670-donor mean. In vitro tests confirmed that three of the cytomegalovirus-associated TCR beta chains recognize cytomegalovirus antigens. Most TCR sequences were observed very rarely across donors, whereas some public TCRs were present in many individuals. Linkage disequilibrium might explain the correlated functional status among segregating V segments, but an unknown experimental factor could not be excluded. Because HLA typing was unavailable for some donors at each locus, only the typed subset was used in association tests. Roughly 15 rarely observed V segments, including chromosome 9 orphons, were excluded from the earlier analysis of approximately 500 of the donors because counts were too low. At a false discovery rate of 0.05, a later analysis linked roughly 17,000 TCR beta sequences to specific HLA alleles. CMV serostatus was the only immune exposure information available for the cohort. In a later analysis, TCR association rates were found to vary across HLA loci, with the most associated TCRs seen for DRB1 alleles and the fewest for HLA-C alleles. In a later analysis, HLA-associated TCR beta chains showed more clonal expansion and lower generation probabilities than non-associated chains that were equally common. Several of the top co-occurrence clusters appeared to be linked to parvovirus B19, influenza, CMV and Epstein-Barr virus, according to a later analysis. Sequencing depth was assumed to be roughly uniform across donors in the presence/absence analyses, though that assumption may not hold. A further reported finding was that TCR beta sequences accurately predicted the HLA-A and HLA-B alleles for most subjects in the first cohort. The 87-base-pair reads could not distinguish some IMGT-functional V segments, including TRBV6-2 and TRBV6-3, so those segments were excluded. The classifier was reported to diagnose cytomegalovirus status with high specificity and sensitivity in both the original and validation cohorts. In the study, approximately 160 TCR beta chains were listed as associated with cytomegalovirus. When HLA alleles, especially DR and DQ, strongly co-occurred, attributing TCR associations to individual alleles was difficult. This cohort had only TCR beta chains sequenced, and the lack of alpha or paired-chain data limited which features could be detected. In a later genetic analysis, a missense DCLRE1C variant was associated with V-gene and J-gene trimming of TCR beta chains, and the association was replicated in an independent cohort. The authors suggested that the approach could potentially be generalized to other disease states and immunological phenotypes.

The CDR3 spans 15 residues, from the cysteine through the phenylalanine. Of all the DNA, just the CDR3 is kept, 45 bases in frame from base 1. V is pruned by 3 bases and J by 6 bases, leaving 3 bases of the junction without a gene match. CDR1 and CDR2 were assigned from the germline V gene (reference sequence) as SSHAT and FNYEAQ. Sequenced input: PBMCs. The chain is assembled from TRBV7-7 and TRBJ2-1; TRBD1 matches 12 bases in the middle. The clonotype originates from a boy between 10 and 17 years old in good health and CMV-seronegative. This receptor carries the CDR3 CASSLGTGGINEQFF. The nucleotides are TGTGCCAGCAGCTTGGGGACAGGGGGCATCAATGAGCAGTTCTTC.